Each of the 8 T cell receptor beta chains below was sequenced from the same sample in a study of response to subunit inactivated influenza vaccine. MiXCR was run by TCRdb on the RT-PCR reads, yielding one entry per CDR3 protein. Of roughly 570,000 distinct CDR3 sequences in the sample, 13% to 15% were seen once. The sequencing used PBMCs from blood, collected roughly 13 days after vaccination. These receptors were taken from a middle-aged man who received an inactivated influenza vaccine.

This clonotype occurred a few times. The chain couples TRBV5-6 to TRBJ2-5; 8 bases line up with TRBD2. The CDR3 spans 15 residues. Germline V CDR1 and CDR2: SGHDT, YYEEEE. V shed 4 bases, J shed 7 bases, and the junction held 12 bases outside the gene matches. In DNA form, the CDR3 reads TGTGCCAGCAGCGATAGCGGGACAACCGGCTGGACCCAGTACTTC. This translates into CASSDSGTTGWTQYF.

Ten or more counts support this clonotype. V is TRBV12-3 or TRBV12-4 and J is TRBJ2-1, with D possibly TRBD2 on 7 matching bases. The CDR3 is 16 amino acids. Trimming cost V 5 bases and J 4 bases, with 18 bases left between them. CDR3 residues: CASSDYRGGEYNEQFF. CDR3 DNA sequence: TGTGCCAGCAGTGATTATAGGGGGGGGGAATACAATGAGCAGTTCTTC.

This clonotype was detected only a few times. This sequence joins TRBV5-1 and TRBJ2-7, with D perhaps matching TRBD2 (7 bases). The V end lost 3 bases, the J end lost 4 bases, and 20 bases lay between the germline ends. From germline, CDR1 is SGHRS and CDR2 YFSETQ. CDR3 size: 16 residues. The CDR3 spells CASSYLSPRGGYEQYF. The CDR3 region has the DNA TGCGCCAGCAGCTACTTGTCCCCGAGGGGGGGATACGAGCAGTACTTC.

The V and J genes are TRBV6-1 and TRBJ2-1, with TRBD1 as a possible D gene (7 bases). The CDR3 spans 13 residues. Germline V gene sequence: CDR1 MNHNS, CDR2 SASEGT. V was pared by 7 bases and J by 7 bases, with 14 bases between. CDR3 nucleotide sequence: TGTGCCAGCAATCCGACAGGGAGGAATGAGCAGTTCTTC. Translated, it gives CASNPTGRNEQFF.

This chain connects TRBV4-2 to TRBJ2-5; D is unresolved. V shed 1 base and J shed 0 bases, with 3 bases lying between them. The germline V gene encodes CDR1 LGHNA and CDR2 YNFKEQ. The CDR3 length is 13 residues. The CDR3 DNA reads as TGTGCCAGCAGCCAAGCGGACCAAGAGACCCAGTACTTC. Amino acid sequence: CASSQADQETQYF.

This clonotype was seen a few times. V gene TRBV6-5 combines with J gene TRBJ2-6, with D perhaps assigned TRBD1 or TRBD2 (5 bases each). This CDR3 has 18 residues. Germline CDR1 reads MNHEY; CDR2 reads SVGAGI. V lost 0 bases to trimming and J lost 0 bases, with 12 bases between them. The CDR3 region is CASSYSGRGLSGANVLTF. The DNA of the CDR3 is TGTGCCAGCAGTTACTCGGGACGTGGCCTCTCTGGGGCCAACGTCCTGACTTTC.

This clonotype has just a few counts. The V gene is TRBV29-1, the J gene TRBJ2-7; D is uncertain. Germline-derived CDR1 and CDR2 are SQVTM and ANQGSEA. The V end lost 7 bases, the J end lost 2 bases, and 21 bases lay between the germline ends. This CDR3 has 15 amino acids. CDR3 nucleotide sequence: TGCAGCGCCCGTGGGGTACCGGGTCTCACCTACGAGCAGTACTTC. The encoded protein is CSARGVPGLTYEQYF.

The chain couples TRBV5-5 to TRBJ2-6; 8 bases match TRBD1. Trimming removed 4 bases from V and 2 bases from J; junction bases left unmatched: 11. This CDR3 contains 18 residues. CDR1 SGHKS and CDR2 YYEKEE come from the germline V gene (reference sequence). The CDR3 region is CASSTLSGGSTGANVLTF. In DNA form, the CDR3 reads TGTGCCAGCAGCACCCTGTCAGGGGGCTCAACTGGGGCCAACGTCCTGACTTTC.